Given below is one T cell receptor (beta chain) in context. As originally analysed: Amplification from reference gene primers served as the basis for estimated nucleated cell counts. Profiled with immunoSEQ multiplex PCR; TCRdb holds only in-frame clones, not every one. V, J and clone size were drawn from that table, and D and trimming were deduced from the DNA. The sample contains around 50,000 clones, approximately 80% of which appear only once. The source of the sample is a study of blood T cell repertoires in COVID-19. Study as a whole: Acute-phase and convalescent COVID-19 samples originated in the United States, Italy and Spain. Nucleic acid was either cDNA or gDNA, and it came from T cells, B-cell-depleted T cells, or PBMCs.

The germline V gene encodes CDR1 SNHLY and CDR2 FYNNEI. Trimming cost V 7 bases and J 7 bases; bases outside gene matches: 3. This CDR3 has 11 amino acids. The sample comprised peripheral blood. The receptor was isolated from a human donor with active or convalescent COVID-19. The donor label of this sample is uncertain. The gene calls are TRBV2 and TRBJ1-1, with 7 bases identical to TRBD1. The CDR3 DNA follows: TGTGCCAGCAACCAGGGGGGTGAAGCTTTCTTT. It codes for CASNQGGEAFF.